Shown below are 18 T cell receptor beta chains from a single sample sequenced in a study of cytomegalovirus exposure and HLA in healthy donors. PCR was performed using 60 Vbeta and 13 Jbeta primers. Libraries were prepared by immunoSEQ multiplex PCR; TCRdb keeps only in-frame clonotypes and omits some of them. The sample holds roughly 110,000 clones; 82% are singletons and the top ten take approximately 1.5%. The sequenced material came from PBMCs. The receptors derive from a man in his forties or fifties in good health and CMV-seronegative.

The J gene is TRBJ1-1, the V gene TRBV7-8, with D perhaps TRBD1 (6 bases). CDR1 SGHVS and CDR2 FQNEAQ come from the germline V gene. This CDR3 spans 14 amino acids. V lost 5 bases to trimming and J lost 3 bases, with 13 bases between them. The CDR3 DNA sequence: TGTGCCAGCAGCGTGACAGGAGGATACACTGAAGCTTTCTTT. This codes for CASSVTGGYTEAFF.

The table lists this clone with a count of one. This chain uses TRBV11-2 with TRBJ1-1; the D is unclear. Germline CDR1 and CDR2: SGHAT and FQNNGV. The CDR3 has 15 residues. The V gene lost 7 bases and the J gene lost 5 bases, with 20 bases spanning the gap. CDR3 protein: CASNTNPGSGTEAFF. The CDR3 DNA reads TGTGCCAGCAACACGAACCCGGGAAGTGGAACTGAAGCTTTCTTT.

This sequence joins TRBV19 and TRBJ1-6; 10 nucleotides line up with TRBD1. V lost 4 bases and J lost 7; bases outside the gene matches: 4. Germline loops: CDR1 LNHDA, CDR2 SQIVND (reference sequence). The length of the CDR3 is 15 residues. The CDR3 DNA sequence: TGTGCCAGTAGTACCAGGACAGGGGGAAATTCACCCCTCCACTTT. It is translated as CASSTRTGGNSPLHF.

V and J are TRBV18 and TRBJ1-5; perhaps TRBD1 as D (5 bases). The CDR3 is 15 residues long. Germline CDR1 reads KGHSH; CDR2 reads LQKENI. V was shortened by 2 bases and J by 0 bases, with 8 bases between the two germline ends. Written as DNA, the CDR3 is TGTGCCAGCTCACCAGGACACCATAGCAATCAGCCCCAGCATTTT. Translation gives CASSPGHHSNQPQHF. Supplemented by reference TRBV18 and TRBJ1-5, the full variable domain reads NAGVMQNPRHLVRRRGQEARLRCSPMKGHSHVYWYRQLPEEGLKFMVYLQKENIIDESGMPKERFSAEFPKEGPSILRIQQVVRGDSAAYFCASSPGHHSNQPQHFGDGTRLSIL.

The chain links TRBV7-8 to TRBJ2-7; D unresolved. V dropped 5 bases and J dropped 5 bases, with 16 bases sitting between them. The CDR3 spans 14 residues. Germline V gene lookup returns CDR1 SGHVS and CDR2 FQNEAQ. CDR3 sequence (DNA): TGTGCCAGCAGCCCCCATGGAGTTGGCAACGAGCAGTACTTC. Residues: CASSPHGVGNEQYF.

CDR3 nucleotide sequence: TGTGCCAGCAACGGTCGACATTATGGCTACACCTTC. Translated: CASNGRHYGYTF. The rearrangement joins TRBV5-6 to TRBJ1-2; D not certain. This CDR3 is built from 12 residues. V gave up 6 bases and J gave up 5 bases, with 11 bases separating them. The V gene's germline CDR1 is SGHDT and CDR2 YYEEEE.

This rearrangement joins TRBV5-6 to TRBJ1-3; no clear D. Germline assignment: CDR1 SGHDT and CDR2 YYEEEE. The CDR3 runs 15 residues. The V end lost 0 bases, the J end lost 0 bases, and 7 bases lay between the germline ends. In nucleotides, the CDR3 is TGTGCCAGCAGCTTGGACTGGAGCTCTGGAAACACCATATATTTT. It specifies CASSLDWSSGNTIYF.

The chain recombines TRBV15 with TRBJ1-2; possibly TRBD1 for D (6 bases). Germline assignment: CDR1 LNHNV and CDR2 YYDKDF (reference sequence). Trimming left V 1 base short and J 0 bases short, with 9 bases between. This CDR3 is built from 15 residues. Written as DNA, the CDR3 is TGTGCCACCAGCAGAGCAGGGGACACTAACTATGGCTACACCTTC. It is translated as CATSRAGDTNYGYTF.

This clone was seen more than once but under ten times. The V gene is TRBV6-5, the J gene TRBJ1-6; TRBD1 matches 8 bases. The CDR3 sequence is 14 residues long. After removal of 6 bases from V and 8 bases from J, the junction contained 6 bases not matched to a gene. CDR1 and CDR2 from the germline V gene are MNHEY and SVGAGI. The CDR3 reads CASRTGQGDSPLHF. The CDR3 nucleotides are TGTGCCAGCAGAACCGGACAGGGCGATTCACCCCTCCACTTT.

The genes are TRBV6-5 and TRBJ2-3; D might be TRBD2 (6 bases). V was clipped by 2 bases and J by 10 bases, with 10 bases between them. The CDR3 consists of 12 residues. From germline, CDR1 is MNHEY and CDR2 SVGAGI. The CDR3 sequence: CASSYRGYAQYF. The CDR3 coding sequence is TGTGCCAGCAGTTACCGGGGGTATGCGCAGTATTTT.

V is TRBV29-1 and J is TRBJ2-3, with 13 bases matching TRBD2. The CDR3 is 15 residues long. Germline-derived CDR1 and CDR2 are SQVTM and ANQGSEA. The V segment lost 5 bases and the J segment 0 bases; nucleotides outside the gene matches: 2. CDR3 sequence: CSVRGLAGSTDTQYF. The CDR3 coding sequence is TGCAGCGTTAGGGGACTAGCGGGGAGCACAGATACGCAGTATTTT.

The CDR3 protein is CASSQGTANEKLFF. In nucleotides, the CDR3 is TGCGCCAGCAGCCAGGGGACAGCTAATGAAAAACTGTTTTTT. The chain has TRBV4-1 and TRBJ1-4; 7 nucleotides agree with TRBD1. This CDR3 is 14 amino acids long. Unmatched junction bases numbered 1, after V lost 3 bases and J lost 3 bases. Germline CDR1 reads MGHRA; CDR2 reads YSYEKL.

This chain links TRBV6-5 with TRBJ1-2, with a possible D match to TRBD1 (6 bases). This CDR3 is built from 12 residues. Germline values: CDR1 MNHEY, CDR2 SVGAGI. Between the trimmed V and J ends, which lost 6 bases and 9 bases, there was a span of 14 bases. Written as DNA, the CDR3 is TGTGCCAGCAGGACAGGCCATAGGAGCTACACCTTC. Protein sequence: CASRTGHRSYTF.

This rearrangement joins TRBV6-4 to TRBJ2-3; TRBD1 matches 9 bases. The CDR3 is 15 residues long. V was pared by 0 bases and J by 5 bases, with 3 bases of the junction left unmatched. Germline-derived CDR1 and CDR2 are MRHNA and SNTAGT. The CDR3 coding sequence is TGTGCCAGCAGTGACTCGACAGGGGGTCGAGATACGCAGTATTTT. Protein: CASSDSTGGRDTQYF.

The chain combines TRBV18 with TRBJ2-2; TRBD1 matches at 9 bases. The CDR3 consists of 16 residues. Unmatched junction bases numbered 10, after V lost 8 bases and J lost 3 bases. Germline V gene lookup returns CDR1 KGHSH and CDR2 LQKENI. The CDR3 DNA is TGTGCCAGCGGAACATCCCGGGACAGGGACACCGGGGAGCTGTTTTTT. Encoded protein: CASGTSRDRDTGELFF.

The J gene is TRBJ1-4, the V gene TRBV11-2; D may be TRBD1 (5 bases). Trimming stripped 4 bases from V and 5 bases from J, with 5 bases between. Germline CDR1 is SGHAT and CDR2 is FQNNGV. This CDR3 contains 12 residues. CDR3 sequence: CASSSGNEKLFF. The CDR3 DNA follows: TGTGCCAGCAGCTCAGGGAATGAAAAACTGTTTTTT.

This sequence joins TRBV7-8 and TRBJ1-3; D gene unclear. The ends were cut back, 5 bases at V and 1 base at J, with 9 bases in the middle. CDR1 and CDR2 (germline): SGHVS, FQNEAQ. The CDR3 sequence is 14 residues long. Written as DNA, the CDR3 is TGTGCCAGCAGCCCCGTCGGGTCTGGAAACACCATATATTTT. Amino acids: CASSPVGSGNTIYF.

This rearrangement joins TRBV5-8 to TRBJ1-6; 8 nucleotides agree with TRBD1. After removal of 2 bases from V and 6 bases from J, the junction contained 7 bases not matched to a gene. The CDR3 sequence is 16 residues long. Germline V lookup: CDR1 SGHTS, CDR2 YDEGEE. CDR3 DNA: TGTGCCAGCAGCTTCTCAGGGGGCATGAGTAATTCACCCCTCCACTTT. The encoded protein is CASSFSGGMSNSPLHF.